This TCR beta chain was captured in a study of beta chain features in type 1 diabetes. For the study at large: Examination covered roughly 100,000,000 sorted cells spanning all samples. Study conclusions and caveats: Junctions at VDJ sites from type 1 diabetes patients had fewer insertions and more deletions.

Staining for CD45RO/CCR7/CD25/CD127/CD95/CD27 allowed sorting of CD4+ naive, central memory, regulatory and stem cell-like memory cells. Purities over 95% were achieved in all sorted populations. With respect to this clone: What it binds is not known.

Expressed TCRB transcripts were sequenced, since all the RNA that had been isolated was reverse transcribed. The protocol was immunoSEQ multiplex PCR, while the TCRdb copy is restricted to in-frame clones and leaves out a portion. The data show 900,000 or so clones, 17% seen once. Germline V lookup: CDR1 SGHTA, CDR2 FQGNSA. CDR3 length: 16 residues. V was trimmed by 5 bases and J by 4 bases, leaving 20 bases between them. Sequenced input: naive CD4+ T cells from blood. This rearrangement joins TRBV7-2 to TRBJ1-1; D gene ambiguous. The sequence was obtained from a woman aged 18-29 years in good health. CDR3 DNA sequence: TGTGCCAGCAGCCAAGAAGTTGCAGGTAGTGTCACTGAAGCTTTCTTT. Translating it yields CASSQEVAGSVTEAFF.